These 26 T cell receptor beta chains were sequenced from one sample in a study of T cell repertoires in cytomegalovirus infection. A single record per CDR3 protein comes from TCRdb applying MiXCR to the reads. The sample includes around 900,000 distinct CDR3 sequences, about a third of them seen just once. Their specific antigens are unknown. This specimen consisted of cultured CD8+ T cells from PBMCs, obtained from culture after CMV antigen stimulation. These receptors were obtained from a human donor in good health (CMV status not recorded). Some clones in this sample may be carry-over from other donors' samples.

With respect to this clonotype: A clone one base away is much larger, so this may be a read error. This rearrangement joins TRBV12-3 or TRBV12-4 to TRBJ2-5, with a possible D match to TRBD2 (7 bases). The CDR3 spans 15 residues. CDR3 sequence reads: CVSSLRGGLEETQYF. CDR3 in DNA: TGTGTCAGCAGTTTAAGGGGGGGCCTAGAGGAGACCCAGTACTTC.

The CDR3 protein is CASSPGTSGAFVHEQFF. The CDR3 DNA follows: TGTGCCAGCAGCCCGGGGACTAGCGGGGCGTTCGTCCATGAGCAGTTCTTC. V gene TRBV5-5 combines with J gene TRBJ2-1; TRBD2 agrees at 13 bases. The CDR3 sequence is 17 residues long. With 4 bases clipped from V and 8 bases from J, the junction kept 12 bases outside the gene matches. Germline V gene data show CDR1 as SGHKS and CDR2 as YYEKEE (reference sequence).

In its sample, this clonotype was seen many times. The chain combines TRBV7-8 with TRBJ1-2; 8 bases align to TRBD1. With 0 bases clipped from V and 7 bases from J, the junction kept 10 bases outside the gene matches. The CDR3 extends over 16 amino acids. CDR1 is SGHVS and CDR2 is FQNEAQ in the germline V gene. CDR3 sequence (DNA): TGTGCCAGCAGCTTAGCGGCCCCGGCAGGGGGCGGTGGCTACACCTTC. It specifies CASSLAAPAGGGGYTF.

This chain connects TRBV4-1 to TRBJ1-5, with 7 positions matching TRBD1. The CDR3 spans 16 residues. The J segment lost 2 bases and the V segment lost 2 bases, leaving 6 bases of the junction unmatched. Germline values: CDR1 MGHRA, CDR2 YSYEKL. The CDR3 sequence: CASSQNNRGRNQPQHF. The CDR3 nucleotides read TGCGCCAGCAGCCAAAACAACAGGGGTCGCAATCAGCCCCAGCATTTT.

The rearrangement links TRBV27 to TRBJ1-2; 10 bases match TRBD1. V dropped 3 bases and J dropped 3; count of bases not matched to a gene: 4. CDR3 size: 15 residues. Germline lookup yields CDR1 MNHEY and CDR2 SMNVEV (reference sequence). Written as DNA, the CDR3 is TGTGCCAGCAGTTTGGGGACAGGGGAACACTATGGCTACACCTTC. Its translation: CASSLGTGEHYGYTF.

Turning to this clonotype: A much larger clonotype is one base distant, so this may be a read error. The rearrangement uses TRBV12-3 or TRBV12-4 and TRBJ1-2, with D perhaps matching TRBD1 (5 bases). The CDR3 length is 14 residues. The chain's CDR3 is CVSSLEAGNYGYTF. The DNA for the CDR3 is TGTGTCAGCAGTTTAGAGGCAGGGAACTATGGCTACACCTTC.

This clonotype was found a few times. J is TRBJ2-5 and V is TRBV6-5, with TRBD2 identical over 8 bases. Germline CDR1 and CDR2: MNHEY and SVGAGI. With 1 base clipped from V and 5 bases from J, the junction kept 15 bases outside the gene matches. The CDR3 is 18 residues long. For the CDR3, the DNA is TGTGCCAGCAGTTACTTGGACAGCGGGGGTCGAGGAGGGGAGACCCAGTACTTC. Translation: CASSYLDSGGRGGETQYF.

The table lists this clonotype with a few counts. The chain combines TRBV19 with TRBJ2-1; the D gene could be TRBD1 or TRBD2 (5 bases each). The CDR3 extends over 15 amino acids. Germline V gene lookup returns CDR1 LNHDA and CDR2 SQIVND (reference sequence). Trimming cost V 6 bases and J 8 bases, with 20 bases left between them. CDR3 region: CASSPQAGGYDEQFF. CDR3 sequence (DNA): TGTGCCAGTAGCCCACAGGCGGGTGGGTACGATGAGCAGTTCTTC. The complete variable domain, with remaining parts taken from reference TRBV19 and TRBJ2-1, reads DGGITQSPKYLFRKEGQNVTLSCEQNLNHDAMYWYRQDPGQGLRLIYYSQIVNDFQKGDIAEGYSVSREKKESFPLTVTSAQKNPTAFYLCASSPQAGGYDEQFFGPGTRLTVL.

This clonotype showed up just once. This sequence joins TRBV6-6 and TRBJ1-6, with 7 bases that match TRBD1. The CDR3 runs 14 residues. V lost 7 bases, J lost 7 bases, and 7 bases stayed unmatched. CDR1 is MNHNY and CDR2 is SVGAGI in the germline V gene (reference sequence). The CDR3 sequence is CASKLQGPNSPLHF. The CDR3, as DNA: TGTGCCAGCAAGCTACAGGGGCCGAATTCACCCCTCCACTTT.

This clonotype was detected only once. The CDR3 sequence: CASSLGLVGEAFSYEQYF. The DNA of the CDR3 is TGTGCCAGCAGCTTAGGCCTGGTCGGGGAAGCATTTTCCTACGAGCAGTACTTC. This rearrangement joins TRBV11-2 to TRBJ2-7, with a possible D match to TRBD2 (5 bases). V was cut by 1 base and J by 1 base, with 20 bases left in between. This CDR3 has 18 residues. Germline lookup yields CDR1 SGHAT and CDR2 FQNNGV. Complete variable domain (other parts from reference TRBV11-2 and TRBJ2-7): EAGVAQSPRYKIIEKRQSVAFWCNPISGHATLYWYQQILGQGPKLLIQFQNNGVVDDSQLPKDRFSAERLKGVDSTLKIQPAKLEDSAVYLCASSLGLVGEAFSYEQYFGPGTRLTVT.

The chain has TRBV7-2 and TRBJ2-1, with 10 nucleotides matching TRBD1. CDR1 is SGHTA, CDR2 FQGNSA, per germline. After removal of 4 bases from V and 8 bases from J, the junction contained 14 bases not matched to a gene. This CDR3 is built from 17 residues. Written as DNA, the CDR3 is TGTGCCAGCAGCTCTCGTCACCGGGACAGGGGCCGCGATGAGCAGTTCTTC. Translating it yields CASSSRHRDRGRDEQFF.

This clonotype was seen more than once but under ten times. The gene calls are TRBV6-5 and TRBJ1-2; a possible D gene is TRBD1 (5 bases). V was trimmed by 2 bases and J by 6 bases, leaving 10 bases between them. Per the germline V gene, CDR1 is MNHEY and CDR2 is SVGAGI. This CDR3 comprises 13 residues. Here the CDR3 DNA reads TGTGCCAGCAGTTACGGGGCCGGCAATGGCTACACCTTC. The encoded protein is CASSYGAGNGYTF.

CDR3 sequence (DNA): TGTGCCAGTAGTATAAGTCTGTCGAGGGATCATGAGCAGTTCTTC. Translation: CASSISLSRDHEQFF. The chain joins TRBV19 to TRBJ2-1; D might be TRBD2 (5 bases). The germline V gene has CDR1 LNHDA and CDR2 SQIVND (reference sequence). V was clipped by 2 bases and J by 8 bases, with 16 bases between them. The CDR3 loop spans 15 amino acids.

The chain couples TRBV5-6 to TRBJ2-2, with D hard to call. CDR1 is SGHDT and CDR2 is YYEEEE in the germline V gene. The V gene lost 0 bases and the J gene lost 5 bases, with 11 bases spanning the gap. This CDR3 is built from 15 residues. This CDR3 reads CASSLGPVLTGELFF. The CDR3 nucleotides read TGTGCCAGCAGCTTGGGTCCAGTCTTAACCGGGGAGCTGTTTTTT.

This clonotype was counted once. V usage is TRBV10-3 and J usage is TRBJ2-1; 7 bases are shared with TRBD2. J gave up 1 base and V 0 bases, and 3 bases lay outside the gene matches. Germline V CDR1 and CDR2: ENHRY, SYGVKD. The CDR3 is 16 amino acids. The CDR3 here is CAISESGLTSYNEQFF. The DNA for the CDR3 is TGTGCCATCAGTGAGTCGGGACTAACTTCCTACAATGAGCAGTTCTTC.

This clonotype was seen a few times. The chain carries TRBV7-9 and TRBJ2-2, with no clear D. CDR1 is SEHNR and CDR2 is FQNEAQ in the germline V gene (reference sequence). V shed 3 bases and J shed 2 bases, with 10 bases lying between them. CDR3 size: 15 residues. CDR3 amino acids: CASSLMVLNTGELFF. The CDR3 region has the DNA TGTGCCAGCAGCTTGATGGTCCTAAACACCGGGGAGCTGTTTTTT.

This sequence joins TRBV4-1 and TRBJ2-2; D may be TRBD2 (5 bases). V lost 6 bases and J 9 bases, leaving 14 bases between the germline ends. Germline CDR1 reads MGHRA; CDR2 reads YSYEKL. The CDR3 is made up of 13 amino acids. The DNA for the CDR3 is TGCGCCAGCAGGCGTGAGGGTTCCTGGGAGCTGTTTTTT. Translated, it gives CASRREGSWELFF.

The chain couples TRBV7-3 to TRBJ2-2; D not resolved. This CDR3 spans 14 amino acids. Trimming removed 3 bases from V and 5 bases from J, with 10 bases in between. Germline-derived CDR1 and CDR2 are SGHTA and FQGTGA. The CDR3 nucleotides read TGTGCCAGCAGCTTCACTCCAGGTACCGGGGAGCTGTTTTTT. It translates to CASSFTPGTGELFF. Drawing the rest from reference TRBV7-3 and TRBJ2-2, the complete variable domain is GAGVSQTPSNKVTEKGKYVELRCDPISGHTALYWYRQSLGQGPEFLIYFQGTGAADDSGLPNDRFFAVRPEGSVSTLKIQRTERGDSAVYLCASSFTPGTGELFFGEGSRLTVL.

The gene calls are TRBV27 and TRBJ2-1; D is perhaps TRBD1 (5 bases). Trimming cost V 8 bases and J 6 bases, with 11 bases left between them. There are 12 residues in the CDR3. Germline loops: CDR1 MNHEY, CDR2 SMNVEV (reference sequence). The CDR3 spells CASRAGLNEQFF. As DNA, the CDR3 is TGTGCCAGCCGGGCAGGGCTCAATGAGCAGTTCTTC.

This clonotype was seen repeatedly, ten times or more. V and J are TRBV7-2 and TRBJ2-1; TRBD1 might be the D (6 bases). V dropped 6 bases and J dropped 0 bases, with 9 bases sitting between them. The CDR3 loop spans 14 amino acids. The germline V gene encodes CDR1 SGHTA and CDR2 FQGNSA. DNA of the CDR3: TGTGCCAGCAGGGTACAGGGCTCCTACAATGAGCAGTTCTTC. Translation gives CASRVQGSYNEQFF.

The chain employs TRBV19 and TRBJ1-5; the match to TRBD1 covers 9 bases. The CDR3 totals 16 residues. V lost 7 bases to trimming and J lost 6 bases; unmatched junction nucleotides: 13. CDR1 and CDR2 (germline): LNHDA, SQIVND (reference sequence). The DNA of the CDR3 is TGTGCCAGTACTCACCGGGACAGGGAGTCTGGTCAGCCCCAGCATTTT. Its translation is CASTHRDRESGQPQHF.

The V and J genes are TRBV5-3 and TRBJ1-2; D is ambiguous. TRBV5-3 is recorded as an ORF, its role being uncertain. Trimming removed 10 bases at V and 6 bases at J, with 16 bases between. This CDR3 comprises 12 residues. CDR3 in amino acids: CASVGEANGYTF. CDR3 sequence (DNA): TGTGCCTCCGTTGGGGAGGCGAATGGCTACACCTTC.

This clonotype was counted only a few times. CDR3 sequence (DNA): TGTGCCAGCAGCACGCGGGGGGTTCAAGATACGCAGTATTTT. Amino acid sequence: CASSTRGVQDTQYF. The rearrangement joins TRBV6-2 or TRBV6-3 to TRBJ2-3, with 8 positions matching TRBD2. V shed 6 bases, J shed 5 bases, and the junction held 7 bases outside the gene matches. CDR3 length: 14 amino acids. Germline assignment: CDR1 MNHEY and CDR2 SVGEGT.

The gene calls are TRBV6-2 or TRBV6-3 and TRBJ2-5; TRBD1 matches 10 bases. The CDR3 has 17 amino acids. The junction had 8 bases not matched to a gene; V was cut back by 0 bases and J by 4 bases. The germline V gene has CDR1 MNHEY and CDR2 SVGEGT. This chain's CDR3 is CASSYSMTTGGSETQYF. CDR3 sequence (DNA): TGTGCCAGCAGTTACTCGATGACGACAGGGGGCTCAGAGACCCAGTACTTC.

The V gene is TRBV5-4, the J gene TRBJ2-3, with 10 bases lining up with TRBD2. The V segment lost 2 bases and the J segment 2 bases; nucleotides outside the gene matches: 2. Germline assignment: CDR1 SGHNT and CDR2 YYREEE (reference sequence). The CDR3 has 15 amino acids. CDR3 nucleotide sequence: TGTGCCAGCAGCTTCGGACTAGCGGACACAGATACGCAGTATTTT. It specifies CASSFGLADTDTQYF.

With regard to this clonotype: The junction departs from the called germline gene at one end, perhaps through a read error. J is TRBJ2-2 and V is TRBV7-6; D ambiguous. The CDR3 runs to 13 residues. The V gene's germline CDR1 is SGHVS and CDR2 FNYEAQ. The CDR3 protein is CVSQISNTGELFF. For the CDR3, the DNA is TGTGTCAGCCAAATTTCGAACACCGGGGAGCTGTTTTTT.